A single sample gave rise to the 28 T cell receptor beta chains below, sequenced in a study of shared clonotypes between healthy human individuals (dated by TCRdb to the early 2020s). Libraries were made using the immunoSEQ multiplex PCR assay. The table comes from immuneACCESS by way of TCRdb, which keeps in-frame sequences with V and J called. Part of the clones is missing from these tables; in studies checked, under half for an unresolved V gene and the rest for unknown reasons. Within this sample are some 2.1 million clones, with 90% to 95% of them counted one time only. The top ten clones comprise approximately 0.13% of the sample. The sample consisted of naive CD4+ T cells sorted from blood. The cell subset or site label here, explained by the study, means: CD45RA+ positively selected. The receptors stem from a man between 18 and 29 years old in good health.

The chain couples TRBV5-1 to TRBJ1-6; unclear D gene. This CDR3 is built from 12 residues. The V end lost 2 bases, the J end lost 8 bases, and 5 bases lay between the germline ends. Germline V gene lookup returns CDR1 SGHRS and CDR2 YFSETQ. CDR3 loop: CASSFGYSPLHF. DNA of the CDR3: TGCGCCAGCAGCTTCGGGTATTCACCCCTCCACTTT.

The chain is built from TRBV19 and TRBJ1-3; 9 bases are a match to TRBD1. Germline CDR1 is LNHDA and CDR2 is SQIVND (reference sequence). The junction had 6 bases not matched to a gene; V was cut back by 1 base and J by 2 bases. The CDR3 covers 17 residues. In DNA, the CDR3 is TGTGCCAGTAGTATAGGGGACAGGGCAAGACCTGGAAACACCATATATTTT. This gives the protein CASSIGDRARPGNTIYF.

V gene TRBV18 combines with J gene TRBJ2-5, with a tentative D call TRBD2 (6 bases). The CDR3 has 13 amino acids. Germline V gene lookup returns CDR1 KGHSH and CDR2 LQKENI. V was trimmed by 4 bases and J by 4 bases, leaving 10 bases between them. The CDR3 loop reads CASSLGLLETQYF. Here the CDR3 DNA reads TGTGCCAGCTCACTTGGACTATTAGAGACCCAGTACTTC. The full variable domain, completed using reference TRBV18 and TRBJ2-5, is NAGVMQNPRHLVRRRGQEARLRCSPMKGHSHVYWYRQLPEEGLKFMVYLQKENIIDESGMPKERFSAEFPKEGPSILRIQQVVRGDSAAYFCASSLGLLETQYFGPGTRLLVL.

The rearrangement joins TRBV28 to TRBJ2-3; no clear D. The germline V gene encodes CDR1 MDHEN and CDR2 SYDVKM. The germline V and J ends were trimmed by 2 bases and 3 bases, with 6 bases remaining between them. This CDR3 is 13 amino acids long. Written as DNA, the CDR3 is TGTGCCAGCAGTTTAGACGGGACAGATACGCAGTATTTT. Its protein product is CASSLDGTDTQYF.

CDR3 loop: CASSYDRGQDIQYF. CDR3 coding DNA: TGTGCCAGCAGCTACGACAGGGGGCAGGACATTCAGTACTTC. This rearrangement joins TRBV7-9 to TRBJ2-4; 10 bases align to TRBD1. Germline V CDR1 and CDR2: SEHNR, FQNEAQ (reference sequence). The V segment lost 4 bases and the J segment 8 bases; nucleotides outside the gene matches: 5. The CDR3 has 14 residues.

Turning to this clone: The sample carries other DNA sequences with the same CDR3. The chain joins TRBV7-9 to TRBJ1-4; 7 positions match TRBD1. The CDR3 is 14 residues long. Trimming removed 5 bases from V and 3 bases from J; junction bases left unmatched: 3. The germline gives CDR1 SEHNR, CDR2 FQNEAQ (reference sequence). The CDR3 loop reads CASSPGQPNEKLFF. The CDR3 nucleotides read TGTGCCAGCAGCCCGGGACAGCCTAATGAAAAACTGTTTTTT.

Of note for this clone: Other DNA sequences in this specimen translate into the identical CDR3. CDR3 bases: TGTGCCAGCTCACCAGGGGGAGATACGCAGTATTTT. Amino acids: CASSPGGDTQYF. The chain uses TRBV18 and TRBJ2-3, with D perhaps assigned TRBD1 or TRBD2 (5 bases each). The V gene lost 2 bases and the J gene lost 5 bases, with 5 bases spanning the gap. CDR1 KGHSH and CDR2 LQKENI come from the germline V gene. The CDR3 contains 12 residues.

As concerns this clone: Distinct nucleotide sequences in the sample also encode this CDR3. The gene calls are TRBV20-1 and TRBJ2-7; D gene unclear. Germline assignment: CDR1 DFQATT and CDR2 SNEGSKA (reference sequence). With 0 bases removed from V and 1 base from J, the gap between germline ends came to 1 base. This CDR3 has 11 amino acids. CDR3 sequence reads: CSARESYEQYF. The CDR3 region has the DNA TGCAGTGCTAGAGAATCCTACGAGCAGTACTTC.

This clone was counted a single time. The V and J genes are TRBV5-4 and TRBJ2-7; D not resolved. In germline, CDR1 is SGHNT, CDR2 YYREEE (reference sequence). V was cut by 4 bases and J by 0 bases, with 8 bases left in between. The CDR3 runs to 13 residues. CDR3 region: CASSVTLSYEQYF. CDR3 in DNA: TGTGCCAGCAGCGTGACACTCTCCTACGAGCAGTACTTC.

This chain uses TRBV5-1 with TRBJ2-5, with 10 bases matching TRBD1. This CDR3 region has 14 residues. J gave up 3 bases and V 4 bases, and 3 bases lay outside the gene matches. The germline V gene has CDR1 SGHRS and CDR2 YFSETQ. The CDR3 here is CASSPDRGKETQYF. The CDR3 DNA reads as TGCGCCAGCAGCCCGGACAGGGGGAAAGAGACCCAGTACTTC.

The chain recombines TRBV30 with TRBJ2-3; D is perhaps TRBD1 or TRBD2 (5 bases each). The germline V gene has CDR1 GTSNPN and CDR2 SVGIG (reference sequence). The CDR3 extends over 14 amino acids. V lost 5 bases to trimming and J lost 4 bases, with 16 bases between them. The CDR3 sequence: CAWWGNRVADTQYF. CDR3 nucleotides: TGTGCCTGGTGGGGGAATAGAGTCGCAGATACGCAGTATTTT.

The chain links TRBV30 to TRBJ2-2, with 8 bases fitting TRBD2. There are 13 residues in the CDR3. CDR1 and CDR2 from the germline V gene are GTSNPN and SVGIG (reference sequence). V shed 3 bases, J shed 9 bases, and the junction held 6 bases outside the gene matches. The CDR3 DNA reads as TGTGCCTGGAGCGGGGGGGCTCGCAGGGAGCTGTTTTTT. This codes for CAWSGGARRELFF.

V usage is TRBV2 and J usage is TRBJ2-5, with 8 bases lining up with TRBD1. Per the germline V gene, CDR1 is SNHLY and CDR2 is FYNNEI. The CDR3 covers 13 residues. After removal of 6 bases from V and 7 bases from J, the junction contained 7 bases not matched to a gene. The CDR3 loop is CASSETGVGTQYF. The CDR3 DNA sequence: TGTGCCAGCAGCGAGACAGGGGTGGGGACCCAGTACTTC.

CDR3 bases: TGTGCTAGTGGTTTGGTACGCGGGGTGTTCTACGAGCAGTACTTC. Its translation: CASGLVRGVFYEQYF. The chain links TRBV12-5 to TRBJ2-7; D may be TRBD2 (6 bases). The CDR3 runs to 15 residues. CDR1 and CDR2 (germline): LGHNT, FRNRAP. Between the trimmed V and J ends, which lost 0 bases and 3 bases, there was a span of 12 bases.

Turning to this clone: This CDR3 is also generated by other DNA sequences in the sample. CDR3 region: CASSYSNSGNTIYF. The CDR3 DNA reads TGTGCCAGCAGTTACAGCAACTCTGGAAACACCATATATTTT. The chain employs TRBV6-5 and TRBJ1-3; unclear D gene. CDR1 is MNHEY, CDR2 SVGAGI, per germline. V lost 2 bases and J 0 bases, leaving 5 bases between the germline ends. This CDR3 region has 14 residues.

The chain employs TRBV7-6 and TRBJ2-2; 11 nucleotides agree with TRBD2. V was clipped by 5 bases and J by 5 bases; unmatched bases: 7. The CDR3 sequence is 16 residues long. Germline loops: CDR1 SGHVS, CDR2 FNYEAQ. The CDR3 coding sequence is TGTGCCAGCAGCCCGAGGGGGACTAGCGGTACCGGGGAGCTGTTTTTT. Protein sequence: CASSPRGTSGTGELFF.

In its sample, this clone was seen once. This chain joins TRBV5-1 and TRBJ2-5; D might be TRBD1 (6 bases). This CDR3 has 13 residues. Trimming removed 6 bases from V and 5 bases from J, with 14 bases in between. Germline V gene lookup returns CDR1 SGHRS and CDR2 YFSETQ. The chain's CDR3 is CASTLGGPETQYF. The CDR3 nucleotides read TGCGCCAGCACCCTTGGGGGCCCGGAGACCCAGTACTTC.

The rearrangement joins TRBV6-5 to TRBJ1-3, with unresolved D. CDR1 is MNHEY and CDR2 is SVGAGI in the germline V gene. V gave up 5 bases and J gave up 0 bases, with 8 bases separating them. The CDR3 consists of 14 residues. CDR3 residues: CASSRWGSGNTIYF. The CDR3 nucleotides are TGTGCCAGCAGTCGTTGGGGCTCTGGAAACACCATATATTTT.

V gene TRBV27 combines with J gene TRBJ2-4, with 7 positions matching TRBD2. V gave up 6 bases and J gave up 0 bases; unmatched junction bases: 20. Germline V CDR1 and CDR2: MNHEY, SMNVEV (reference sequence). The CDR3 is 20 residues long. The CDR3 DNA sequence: TGTGCCAGCAGACTTACAGTATCCGGGCTAGCGGAATTAGCCAAAAACATTCAGTACTTC. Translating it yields CASRLTVSGLAELAKNIQYF.

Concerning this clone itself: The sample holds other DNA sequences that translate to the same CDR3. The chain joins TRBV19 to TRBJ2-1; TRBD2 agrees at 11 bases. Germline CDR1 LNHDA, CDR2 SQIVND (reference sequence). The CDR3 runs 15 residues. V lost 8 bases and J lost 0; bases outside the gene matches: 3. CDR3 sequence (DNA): TGTGCCAGTCGCACTAGCGGGAGCTCCTACAATGAGCAGTTCTTC. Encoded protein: CASRTSGSSYNEQFF.

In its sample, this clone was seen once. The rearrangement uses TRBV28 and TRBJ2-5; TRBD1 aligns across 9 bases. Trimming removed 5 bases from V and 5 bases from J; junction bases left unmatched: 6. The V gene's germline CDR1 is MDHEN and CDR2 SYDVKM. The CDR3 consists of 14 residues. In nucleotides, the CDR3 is TGTGCCAGCAGTCTAACAGGGGGCTGGGAGACCCAGTACTTC. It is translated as CASSLTGGWETQYF. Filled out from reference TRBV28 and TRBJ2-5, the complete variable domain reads DVKVTQSSRYLVKRTGEKVFLECVQDMDHENMFWYRQDPGLGLRLIYFSYDVKMKEKGDIPEGYSVSREKKERFSLILESASTNQTSMYLCASSLTGGWETQYFGPGTRLLVL.

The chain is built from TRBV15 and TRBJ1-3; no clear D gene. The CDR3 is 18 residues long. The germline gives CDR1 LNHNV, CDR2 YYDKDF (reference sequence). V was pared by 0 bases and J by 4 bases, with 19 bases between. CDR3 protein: CATSRDPPRVVWGNTIYF. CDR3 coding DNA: TGTGCCACCAGCAGAGACCCACCTAGGGTTGTTTGGGGAAACACCATATATTTT.

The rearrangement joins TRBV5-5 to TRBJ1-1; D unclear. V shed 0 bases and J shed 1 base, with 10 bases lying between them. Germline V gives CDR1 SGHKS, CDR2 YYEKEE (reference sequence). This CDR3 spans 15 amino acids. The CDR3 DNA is TGTGCCAGCAGCTTGGTCGTGTCTAGGAACACTGAAGCTTTCTTT. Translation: CASSLVVSRNTEAFF.

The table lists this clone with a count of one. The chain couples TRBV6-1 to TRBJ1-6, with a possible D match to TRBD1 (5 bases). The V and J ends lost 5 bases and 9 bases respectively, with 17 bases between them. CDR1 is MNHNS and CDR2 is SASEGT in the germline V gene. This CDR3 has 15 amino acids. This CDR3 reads CASSLSGFGGSPLHF. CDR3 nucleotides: TGTGCCAGCAGTCTCTCAGGGTTTGGAGGTTCACCCCTCCACTTT.

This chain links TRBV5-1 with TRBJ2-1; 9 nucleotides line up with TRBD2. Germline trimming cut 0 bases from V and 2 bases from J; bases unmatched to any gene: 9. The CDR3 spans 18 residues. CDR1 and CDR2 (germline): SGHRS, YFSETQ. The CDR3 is CASSLETSGRGTYNEQFF. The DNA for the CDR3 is TGCGCCAGCAGCTTGGAGACTAGCGGAAGAGGAACCTACAATGAGCAGTTCTTC.

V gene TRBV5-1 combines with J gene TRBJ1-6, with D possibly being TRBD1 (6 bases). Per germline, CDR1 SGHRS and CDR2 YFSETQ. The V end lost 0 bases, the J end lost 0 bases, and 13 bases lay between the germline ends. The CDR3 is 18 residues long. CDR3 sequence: CASSLGQATSSYNSPLHF. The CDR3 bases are TGCGCCAGCAGCTTGGGACAGGCCACAAGCTCCTATAATTCACCCCTCCACTTT.

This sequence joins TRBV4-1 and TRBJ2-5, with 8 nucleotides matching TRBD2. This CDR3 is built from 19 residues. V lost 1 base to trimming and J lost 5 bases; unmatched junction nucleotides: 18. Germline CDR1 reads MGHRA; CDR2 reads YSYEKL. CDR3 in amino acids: CASSQVGAKREGLKETQYF. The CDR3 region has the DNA TGCGCCAGCAGCCAAGTGGGAGCGAAACGGGAGGGCCTCAAGGAGACCCAGTACTTC.

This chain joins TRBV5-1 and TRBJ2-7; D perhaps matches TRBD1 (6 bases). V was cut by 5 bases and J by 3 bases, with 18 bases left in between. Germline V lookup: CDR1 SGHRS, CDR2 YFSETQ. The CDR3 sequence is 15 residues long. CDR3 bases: TGCGCCAGCAGTCCAGGACAGCTACCCCTCTACGAGCAGTACTTC. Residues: CASSPGQLPLYEQYF.